This T cell receptor beta chain was recovered during a study of T-cell reconstitution after alpha-beta-depleted transplantation in children (dated by TCRdb to about 2016). Context from the whole study: Using TCR repertoire profiling, the study quantitatively followed how T-cell immune reconstitution unfolded in children after TCRalphabeta/CD19-depleted allogeneic hematopoietic cell transplantation.

The receptor library was made with PCR. TCRdb records Illumina HiSeq 2500 as the sequencer. Molecular barcoding was employed in the preparation of TCR libraries, with unique molecular identifiers being used to normalize TCRbeta repertoire quantification. TCRdb reprocessing: public reads trimmed at Q25 with fastp, clones called with MiXCR, in-frame beta chains kept. When rows share a CDR3 protein, they turn into one entry using the most common DNA and genes. This sample holds around 380,000 distinct CDR3 sequences; about a tenth were observed only once. The ten biggest clones cover roughly 6% of the sample. CDR1 and CDR2, looked up from the germline V gene, are MNHNS and SASEGT. The CDR3 runs 14 amino acids, cysteine and valine included. Only the CDR3 region is kept as DNA, spanning 42 bases read in frame from base 1. V gives up 1 base and J gives up 1 base, and the segment between their germline ends measures 8 bases.

In the case of this clonotype: What antigen it recognizes has not been identified. No much larger clonotype is one base removed from it; base qualities were not supplied.

The origin of this receptor is a human donor who donated a stem cell graft to a child with acute myeloid leukemia. Recombination linked TRBV6-1 to TRBJ2-7, with an unclear D gene assignment. The sample here was PBMCs from the stem cell graft donor, taken from the stem cell graft. Here is the DNA: TGTGCCAGCAGTGAAGGGACGGATTCCTACGAGCAGTACGTC. It specifies CASSEGTDSYEQYV.